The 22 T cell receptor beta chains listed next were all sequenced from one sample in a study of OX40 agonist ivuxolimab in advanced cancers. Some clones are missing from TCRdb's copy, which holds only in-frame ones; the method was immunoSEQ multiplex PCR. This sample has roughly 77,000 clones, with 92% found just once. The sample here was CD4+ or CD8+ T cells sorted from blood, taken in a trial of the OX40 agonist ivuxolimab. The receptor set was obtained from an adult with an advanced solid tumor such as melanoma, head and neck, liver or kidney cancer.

The CDR3 protein is CASSLISGQPNTEAFF. In nucleotides, the CDR3 is TGTGCCAGCAGCTTAATCTCCGGACAGCCGAACACTGAAGCTTTCTTT. The chain couples TRBV7-9 to TRBJ1-1; TRBD1 is a possible D gene (6 bases). The CDR3 loop spans 16 amino acids. Trimming stripped 2 bases from V and 1 base from J, with 14 bases between. Germline CDR1 is SEHNR and CDR2 is FQNEAQ (reference sequence).

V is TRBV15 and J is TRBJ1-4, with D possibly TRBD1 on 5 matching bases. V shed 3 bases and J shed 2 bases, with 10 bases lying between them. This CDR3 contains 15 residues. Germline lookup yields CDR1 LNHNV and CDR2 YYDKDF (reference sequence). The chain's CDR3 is CATSRARQTNEKLFF. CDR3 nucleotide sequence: TGTGCCACCAGCAGGGCTAGACAGACTAATGAAAAACTGTTTTTT. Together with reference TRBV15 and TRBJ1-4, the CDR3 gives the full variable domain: DAMVIQNPRYQVTQFGKPVTLSCSQTLNHNVMYWYQQKSSQAPKLLFHYYDKDFNNEADTPDNFQSRRPNTSFCFLDIRSPGLGDTAMYLCATSRARQTNEKLFFGSGTQLSVL.

The chain's CDR3 is CASSIPSRNPSYNEQFF. In DNA form, the CDR3 reads TGTGCCAGTAGTATCCCCTCGAGGAACCCCTCCTACAATGAGCAGTTCTTC. This chain connects TRBV19 to TRBJ2-1; no firm D call. The CDR3 runs to 17 residues. Germline V gene lookup returns CDR1 LNHDA and CDR2 SQIVND (reference sequence). The V gene lost 3 bases and the J gene lost 0 bases, with 15 bases spanning the gap. The entire variable domain, with the rest obtained from reference TRBV19 and TRBJ2-1, is as follows: DGGITQSPKYLFRKEGQNVTLSCEQNLNHDAMYWYRQDPGQGLRLIYYSQIVNDFQKGDIAEGYSVSREKKESFPLTVTSAQKNPTAFYLCASSIPSRNPSYNEQFFGPGTRLTVL.

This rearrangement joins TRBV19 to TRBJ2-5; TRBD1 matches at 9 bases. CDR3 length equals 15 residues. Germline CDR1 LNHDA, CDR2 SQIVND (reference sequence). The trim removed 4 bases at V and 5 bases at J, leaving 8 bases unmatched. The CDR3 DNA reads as TGTGCCAGTAGTAAGGGACAGGGTTCCCCTGAGACCCAGTACTTC. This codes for CASSKGQGSPETQYF. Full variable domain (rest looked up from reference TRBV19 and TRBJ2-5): DGGITQSPKYLFRKEGQNVTLSCEQNLNHDAMYWYRQDPGQGLRLIYYSQIVNDFQKGDIAEGYSVSREKKESFPLTVTSAQKNPTAFYLCASSKGQGSPETQYFGPGTRLLVL.

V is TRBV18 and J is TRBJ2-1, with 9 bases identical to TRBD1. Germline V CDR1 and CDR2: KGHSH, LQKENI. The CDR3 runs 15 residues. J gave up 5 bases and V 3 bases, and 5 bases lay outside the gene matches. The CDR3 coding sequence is TGTGCCAGCTCACCCGAACAGGGGGCGGACAATGAGCAGTTCTTC. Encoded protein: CASSPEQGADNEQFF.

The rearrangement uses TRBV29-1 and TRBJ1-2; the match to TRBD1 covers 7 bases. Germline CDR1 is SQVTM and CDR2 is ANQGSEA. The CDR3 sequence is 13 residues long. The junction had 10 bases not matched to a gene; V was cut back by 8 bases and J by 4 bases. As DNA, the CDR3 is TGCAGCATATCTACAGGGGAGATCTATGGCTACACCTTC. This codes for CSISTGEIYGYTF. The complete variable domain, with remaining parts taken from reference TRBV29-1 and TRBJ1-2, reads SAVISQKPSRDICQRGTSLTIQCQVDSQVTMMFWYRQQPGQSLTLIATANQGSEATYESGFVIDKFPISRPNLTFSTLTVSNMSPEDSSIYLCSISTGEIYGYTFGSGTRLTVV.

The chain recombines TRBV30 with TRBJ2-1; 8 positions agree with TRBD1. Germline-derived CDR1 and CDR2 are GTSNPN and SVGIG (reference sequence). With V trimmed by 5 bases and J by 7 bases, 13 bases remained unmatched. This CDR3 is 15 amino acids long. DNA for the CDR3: TGTGCCTGGGGTCAACAGGGGGTCAGGGGGAATGAGCAGTTCTTC. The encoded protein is CAWGQQGVRGNEQFF.

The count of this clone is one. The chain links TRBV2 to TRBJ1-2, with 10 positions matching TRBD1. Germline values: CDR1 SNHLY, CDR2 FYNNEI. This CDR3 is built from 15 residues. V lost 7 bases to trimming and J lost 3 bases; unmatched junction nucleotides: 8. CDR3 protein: CASIRQGAHDYGYTF. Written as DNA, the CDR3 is TGTGCCAGCATTAGACAGGGGGCGCATGACTATGGCTACACCTTC.

This CDR3 is CASSSGQSNQPQHF. CDR3 bases: TGCGCCAGCAGCTCGGGACAGAGCAATCAGCCCCAGCATTTT. The chain combines TRBV5-1 with TRBJ1-5; 7 bases align to TRBD1. Trimming cost V 3 bases and J 1 base; bases outside gene matches: 1. This CDR3 is built from 14 residues. The V gene's germline CDR1 is SGHRS and CDR2 YFSETQ.

CDR3 in amino acids: CAWSVGGFNYGYTF. The DNA for the CDR3 is TGTGCCTGGAGTGTGGGGGGATTCAACTATGGCTACACCTTC. The rearrangement joins TRBV30 to TRBJ1-2; D may be TRBD1 (5 bases). The V gene's germline CDR1 is GTSNPN and CDR2 SVGIG (reference sequence). This CDR3 is built from 14 residues. The V gene lost 0 bases and the J gene lost 2 bases, with 10 bases spanning the gap.

The CDR3 DNA reads as TGTGCCAGCCCCAATGGAACTAGCACAGATACGCAGTATTTT. This codes for CASPNGTSTDTQYF. This chain connects TRBV21-1 to TRBJ2-3. TRBV21-1 is given as a pseudogene. This CDR3 has 14 residues.

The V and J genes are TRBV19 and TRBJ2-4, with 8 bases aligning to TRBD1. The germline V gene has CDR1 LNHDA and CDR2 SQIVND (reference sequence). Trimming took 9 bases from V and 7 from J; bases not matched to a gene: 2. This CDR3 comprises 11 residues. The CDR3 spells CASRQGNIQYF. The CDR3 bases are TGTGCCAGCCGACAGGGGAACATTCAGTACTTC. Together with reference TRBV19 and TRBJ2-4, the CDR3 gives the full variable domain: DGGITQSPKYLFRKEGQNVTLSCEQNLNHDAMYWYRQDPGQGLRLIYYSQIVNDFQKGDIAEGYSVSREKKESFPLTVTSAQKNPTAFYLCASRQGNIQYFGAGTRLSVL.

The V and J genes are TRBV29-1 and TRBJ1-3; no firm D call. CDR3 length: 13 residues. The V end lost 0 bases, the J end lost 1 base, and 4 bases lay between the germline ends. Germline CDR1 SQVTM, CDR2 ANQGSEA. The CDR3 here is CSVEEGSGNTIYF. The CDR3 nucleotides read TGCAGCGTTGAAGAGGGGTCTGGAAACACCATATATTTT.

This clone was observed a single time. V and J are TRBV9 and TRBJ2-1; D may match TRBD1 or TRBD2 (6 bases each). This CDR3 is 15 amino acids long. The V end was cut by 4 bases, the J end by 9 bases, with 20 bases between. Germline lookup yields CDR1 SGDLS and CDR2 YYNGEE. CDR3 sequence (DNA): TGTGCCAGCAGCTCCCGCTCGGGGGCCTTAGGTGAGCAGTTCTTC. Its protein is CASSSRSGALGEQFF.

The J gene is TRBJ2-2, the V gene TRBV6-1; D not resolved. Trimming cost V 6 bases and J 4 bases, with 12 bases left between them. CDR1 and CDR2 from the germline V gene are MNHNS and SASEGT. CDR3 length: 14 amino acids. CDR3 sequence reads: CASRVYSGTGELFF. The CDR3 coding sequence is TGTGCCAGCAGAGTATACTCGGGCACCGGGGAGCTGTTTTTT.

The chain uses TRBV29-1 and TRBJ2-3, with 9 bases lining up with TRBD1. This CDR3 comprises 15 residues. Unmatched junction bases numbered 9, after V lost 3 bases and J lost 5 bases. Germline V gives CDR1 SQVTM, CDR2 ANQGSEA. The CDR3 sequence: CSVEGDREGRDTQYF. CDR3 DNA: TGCAGCGTTGAGGGGGACAGGGAGGGTCGAGATACGCAGTATTTT.

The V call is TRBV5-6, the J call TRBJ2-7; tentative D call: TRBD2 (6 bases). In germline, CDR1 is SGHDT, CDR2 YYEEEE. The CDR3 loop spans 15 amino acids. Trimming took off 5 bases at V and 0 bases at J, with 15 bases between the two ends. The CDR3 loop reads CASSRDSPGSYEQYF. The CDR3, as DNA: TGTGCCAGCAGTCGGGACTCCCCCGGCTCCTACGAGCAGTACTTC. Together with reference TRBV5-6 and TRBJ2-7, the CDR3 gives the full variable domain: DAGVTQSPTHLIKTRGQQVTLRCSPKSGHDTVSWYQQALGQGPQFIFQYYEEEERQRGNFPDRFSGHQFPNYSSELNVNALLLGDSALYLCASSRDSPGSYEQYFGPGTRLTVT.

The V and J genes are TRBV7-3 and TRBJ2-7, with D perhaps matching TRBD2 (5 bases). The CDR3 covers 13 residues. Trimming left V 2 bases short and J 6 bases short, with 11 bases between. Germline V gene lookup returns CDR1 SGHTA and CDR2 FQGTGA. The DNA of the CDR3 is TGTGCCAGCAGCTTAGACTTTGGAGGCGAGCAGTACTTC. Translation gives CASSLDFGGEQYF.

The CDR3 loop is CASSDRVVETQYF. The CDR3, as DNA: TGCGCCAGCAGTGACAGGGTTGTAGAGACCCAGTACTTC. The chain carries TRBV5-1 and TRBJ2-5; 7 positions agree with TRBD1. This CDR3 is built from 13 residues. Germline CDR1 SGHRS, CDR2 YFSETQ. V lost 5 bases, J lost 4 bases, and 5 bases stayed unmatched.

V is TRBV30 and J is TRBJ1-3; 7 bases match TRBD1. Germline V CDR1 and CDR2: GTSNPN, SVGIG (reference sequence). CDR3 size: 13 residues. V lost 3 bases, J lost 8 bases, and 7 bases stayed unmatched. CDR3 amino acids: CAWSRDRADTIYF. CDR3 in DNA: TGTGCCTGGAGCCGAGACAGGGCTGACACCATATATTTT.

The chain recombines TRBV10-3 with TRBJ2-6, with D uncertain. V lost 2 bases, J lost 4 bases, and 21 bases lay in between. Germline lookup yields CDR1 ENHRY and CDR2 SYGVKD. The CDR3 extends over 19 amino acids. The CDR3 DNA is TGTGCCATCAGTGAGGTAGCCCGAACTGGGCCCGGGGGGGCCAACGTCCTGACTTTC. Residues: CAISEVARTGPGGANVLTF.

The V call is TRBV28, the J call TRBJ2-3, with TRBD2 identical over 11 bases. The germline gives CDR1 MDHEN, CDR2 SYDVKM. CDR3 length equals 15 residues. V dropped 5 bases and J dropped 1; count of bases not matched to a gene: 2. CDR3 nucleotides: TGTGCCAGCAGTCGACTAGCGGGACGCACAGATACGCAGTATTTT. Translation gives CASSRLAGRTDTQYF. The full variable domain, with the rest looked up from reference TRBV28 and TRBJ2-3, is DVKVTQSSRYLVKRTGEKVFLECVQDMDHENMFWYRQDPGLGLRLIYFSYDVKMKEKGDIPEGYSVSREKKERFSLILESASTNQTSMYLCASSRLAGRTDTQYFGPGTRLTVL.